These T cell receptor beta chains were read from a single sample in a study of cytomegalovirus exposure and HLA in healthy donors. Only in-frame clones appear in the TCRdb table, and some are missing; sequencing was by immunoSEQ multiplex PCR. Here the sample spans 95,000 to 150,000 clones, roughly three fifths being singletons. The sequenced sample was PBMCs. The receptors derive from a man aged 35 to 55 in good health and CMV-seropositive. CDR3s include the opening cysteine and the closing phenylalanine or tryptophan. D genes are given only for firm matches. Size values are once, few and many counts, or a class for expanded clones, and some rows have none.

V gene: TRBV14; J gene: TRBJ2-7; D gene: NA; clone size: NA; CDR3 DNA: TGTGCCAGCAGCCAAACCCAGATGATTACGGAGCAGTACTTC; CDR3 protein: CASSQTQMITEQYF
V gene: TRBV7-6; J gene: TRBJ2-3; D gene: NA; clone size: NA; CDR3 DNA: TGTGCCAGCAGCTTGGCTCGCACAGATACGCAGTATTTT; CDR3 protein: CASSLARTDTQYF
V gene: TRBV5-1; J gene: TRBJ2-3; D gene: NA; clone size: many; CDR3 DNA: TGCGCCAGCAGCTCGGAAAGAGGGCGAAGGGATACGCAGTATTTT; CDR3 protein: CASSSERGRRDTQYF
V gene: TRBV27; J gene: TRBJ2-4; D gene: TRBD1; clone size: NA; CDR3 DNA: TGTGCCAGCAGTTCCCGGACAGGGCTGAACATTCAGTACTTC; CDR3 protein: CASSSRTGLNIQYF
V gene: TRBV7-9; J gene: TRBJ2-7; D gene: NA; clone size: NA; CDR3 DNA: TGTGCCAGCGGCAGGGGACCCTACGAGCAGTACTTC; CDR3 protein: CASGRGPYEQYF
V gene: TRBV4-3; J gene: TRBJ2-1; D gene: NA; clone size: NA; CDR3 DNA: TGCGCCAGCAGCGGGGACAACCACAATGAGCAGTTCTTC; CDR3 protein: CASSGDNHNEQFF
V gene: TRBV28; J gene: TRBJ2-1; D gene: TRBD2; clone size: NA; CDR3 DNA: TGTGCCAGCAGTCACCGACTAGCGGGAGGTACCCCCTACAATGAGCAGTTCTTC; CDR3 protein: CASSHRLAGGTPYNEQFF
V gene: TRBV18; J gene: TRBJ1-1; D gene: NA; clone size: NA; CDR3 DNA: TGTGCCAGCTCACCAATGGCGGACATGAACACTGAAGCTTTCTTT; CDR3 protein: CASSPMADMNTEAFF
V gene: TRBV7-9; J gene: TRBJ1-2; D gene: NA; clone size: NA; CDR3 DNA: TGTGCCAGCAGCTTAGATAGTGGGCAGACTAACTATGGCTACACCTTC; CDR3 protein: CASSLDSGQTNYGYTF
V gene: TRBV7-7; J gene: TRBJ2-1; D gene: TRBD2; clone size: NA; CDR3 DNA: TGTGCTAGCAGCTTAGCGGCTAGCGGGATGGGCGGGGATGAGCAGTTCTTC; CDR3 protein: CASSLAASGMGGDEQFF
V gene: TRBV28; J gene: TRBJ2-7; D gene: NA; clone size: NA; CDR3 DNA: TGTGCCAGCAGTTTATCCCGGTACGAGCAGTACTTC; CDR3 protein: CASSLSRYEQYF
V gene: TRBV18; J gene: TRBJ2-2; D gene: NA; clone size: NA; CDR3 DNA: TGTGCCTCGCTCGAGACTAGGCCCACCGGGGAGCTGTTTTTT; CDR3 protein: CASLETRPTGELFF
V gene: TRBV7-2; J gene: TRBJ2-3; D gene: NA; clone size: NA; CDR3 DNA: TGTGCCAGCAGCTTAGTGGACTCTCAGAAAGATACGCAGTATTTT; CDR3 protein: CASSLVDSQKDTQYF
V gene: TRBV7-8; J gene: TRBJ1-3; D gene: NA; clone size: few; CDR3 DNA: TGTGCCAGCAGCGCCAACGTACGGGGGGCTGGAAACACCATATATTTT; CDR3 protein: CASSANVRGAGNTIYF
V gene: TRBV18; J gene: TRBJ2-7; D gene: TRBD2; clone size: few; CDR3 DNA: TGTGCCAGCTCCCCCTCCGGGACTAGCGGCGCCTACGAGCAGTACTTC; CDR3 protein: CASSPSGTSGAYEQYF
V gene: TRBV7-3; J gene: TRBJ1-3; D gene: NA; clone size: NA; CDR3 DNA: TGTGCCAGCAGCCCCGGTCTAGACACCATATATTTT; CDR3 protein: CASSPGLDTIYF
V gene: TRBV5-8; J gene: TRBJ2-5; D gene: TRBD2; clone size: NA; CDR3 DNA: TGTGCCAGCAGCGCGGGACTAGCGGACAAAGAGACCCAGTACTTC; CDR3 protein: CASSAGLADKETQYF
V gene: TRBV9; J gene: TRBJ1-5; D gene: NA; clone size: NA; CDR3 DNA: TGTGCCAGCAGCGTAGCAGGAAATAGCAATCAGCCCCAGCATTTT; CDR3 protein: CASSVAGNSNQPQHF
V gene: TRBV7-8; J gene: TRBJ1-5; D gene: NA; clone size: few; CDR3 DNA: TGTGCCAGCAGCCTGGCGGGGGCGAGCAATCAGCCCCAGCATTTT; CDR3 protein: CASSLAGASNQPQHF
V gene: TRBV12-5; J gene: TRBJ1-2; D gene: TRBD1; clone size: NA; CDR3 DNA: TGTGCTAGTGGTTTGGTAAATGGCAGGGGGCACGGCTACACCTTC; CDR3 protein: CASGLVNGRGHGYTF
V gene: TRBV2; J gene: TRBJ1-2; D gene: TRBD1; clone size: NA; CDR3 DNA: TGTGCCAGCAGTGGGGGGGACAGCAAAAGGACCTTC; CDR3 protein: CASSGGDSKRTF
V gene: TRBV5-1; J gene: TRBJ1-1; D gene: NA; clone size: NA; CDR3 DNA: TGCGCCAGCAGCCCGGACACGAACACTGAAGCTTTCTTT; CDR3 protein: CASSPDTNTEAFF
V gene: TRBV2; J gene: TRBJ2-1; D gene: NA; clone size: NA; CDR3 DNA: TGTGCCAGCAGTGAACAAGGGAGGTCCTACAATGAGCAGTTCTTC; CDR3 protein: CASSEQGRSYNEQFF
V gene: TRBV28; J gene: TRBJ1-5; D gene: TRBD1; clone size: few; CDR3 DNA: TGTGCCAGCCACCTGACAGGGGTCAATCAGCCCCAGCATTTT; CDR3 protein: CASHLTGVNQPQHF
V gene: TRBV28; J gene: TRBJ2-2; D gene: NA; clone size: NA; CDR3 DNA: TGTGCCAGCAGTGAAGCTAACACCGGGGAGCTGTTTTTT; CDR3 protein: CASSEANTGELFF
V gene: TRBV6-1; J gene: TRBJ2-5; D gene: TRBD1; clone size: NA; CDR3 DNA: TGTGCCAGCAACCGACAGGGAGATGAGACCCAGTACTTC; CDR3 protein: CASNRQGDETQYF
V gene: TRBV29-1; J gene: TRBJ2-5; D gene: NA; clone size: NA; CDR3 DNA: TGCAGCGTTGGAGCACTAGAGTCCCCGCAAGAGACCCAGTACTTC; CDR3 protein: CSVGALESPQETQYF
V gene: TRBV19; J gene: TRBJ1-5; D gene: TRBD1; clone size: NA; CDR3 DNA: TGTGCCAGTAGTATTCAGGGACAGGGTAGCAATCAGCCCCAGCATTTT; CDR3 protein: CASSIQGQGSNQPQHF
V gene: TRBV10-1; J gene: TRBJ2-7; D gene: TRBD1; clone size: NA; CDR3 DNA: TGCGCCAGCAGTGAGTCAGGAACAGGGGGAATTTACGAGCAGTACTTC; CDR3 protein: CASSESGTGGIYEQYF
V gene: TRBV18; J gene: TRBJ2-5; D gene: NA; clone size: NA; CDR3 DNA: TGTGCCAGCTCACCCAGGCAGGGCGGACAAGAGACCCAGTACTTC; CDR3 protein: CASSPRQGGQETQYF
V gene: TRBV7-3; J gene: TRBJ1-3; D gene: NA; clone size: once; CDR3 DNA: TGTGCCATCCCCAATAATACAGGGCTTTACTCTGGAAACACCATATATTTT; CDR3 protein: CAIPNNTGLYSGNTIYF
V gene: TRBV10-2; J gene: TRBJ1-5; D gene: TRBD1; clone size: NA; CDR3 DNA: TGCGCCAGCAGTGAGTCCGGGACAGGGAGTCATAGCAATCAGCCCCAGCATTTT; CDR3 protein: CASSESGTGSHSNQPQHF
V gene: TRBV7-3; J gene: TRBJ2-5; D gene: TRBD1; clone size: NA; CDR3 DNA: TGTGCCAGCAGCTTAAGCGGGACAGGCATAGGAGAGACCCAGTACTTC; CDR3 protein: CASSLSGTGIGETQYF
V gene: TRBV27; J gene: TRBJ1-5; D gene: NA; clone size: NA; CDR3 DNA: TGTGCCAGCAGTTTATCAGCCGGGAATCAGCCCCAGCATTTT; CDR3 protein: CASSLSAGNQPQHF
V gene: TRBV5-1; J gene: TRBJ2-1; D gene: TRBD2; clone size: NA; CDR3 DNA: TGCGCCAGCAGCTGGACTAGCGGGGGGAAAGAGCAGTTCTTC; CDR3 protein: CASSWTSGGKEQFF
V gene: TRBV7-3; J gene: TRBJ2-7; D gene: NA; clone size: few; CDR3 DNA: TGTGCCAGCAGCGAGGACAGCGCTTACGAGCAGTACTTC; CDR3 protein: CASSEDSAYEQYF
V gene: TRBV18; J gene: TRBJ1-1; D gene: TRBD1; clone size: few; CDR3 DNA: TGTGCCAGCTCATGGGACAGGATGAACACTGAAGCTTTCTTT; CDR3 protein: CASSWDRMNTEAFF
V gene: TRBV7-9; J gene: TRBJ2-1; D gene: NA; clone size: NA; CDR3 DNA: TGTGCCAGCAGCTTAGGCCGGGGTATTTCCTACAATGAGCAGTTCTTC; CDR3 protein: CASSLGRGISYNEQFF
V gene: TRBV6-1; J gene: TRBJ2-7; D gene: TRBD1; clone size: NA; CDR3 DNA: TGTGCCAGCAGAGGACAGGATGGTCCCTACGAGCAGTACTTC; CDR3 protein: CASRGQDGPYEQYF
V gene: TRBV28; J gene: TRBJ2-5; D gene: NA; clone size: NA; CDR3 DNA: TGTGCCAGCCGGAATGCGGCGCTACAAGAGACCCAGTACTTC; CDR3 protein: CASRNAALQETQYF
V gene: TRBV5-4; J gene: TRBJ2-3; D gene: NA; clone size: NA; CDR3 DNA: TGTGCCGTGGGGTTCGGGGGAGGTGGCACAGATACGCAGTATTTT; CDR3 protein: CAVGFGGGGTDTQYF
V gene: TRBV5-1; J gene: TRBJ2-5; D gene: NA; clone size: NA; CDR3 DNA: TGCGCCAGCAGCTTACATAATCAAGAGACCCAGTACTTC; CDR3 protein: CASSLHNQETQYF
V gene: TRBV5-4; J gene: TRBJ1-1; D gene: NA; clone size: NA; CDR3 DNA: TGTGCCAGCAGCTTGACAGGGTACACTGAAGCTTTCTTT; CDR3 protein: CASSLTGYTEAFF
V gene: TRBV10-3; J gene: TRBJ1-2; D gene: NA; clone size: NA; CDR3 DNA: TGTGCCATCAGTGAATCACAGGGTAATGGCTACACCTTC; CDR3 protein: CAISESQGNGYTF
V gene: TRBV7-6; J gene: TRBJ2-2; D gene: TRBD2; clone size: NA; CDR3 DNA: TGTGCCAGCAGCTCGGGACTAGAACTTCCGAACACCGGGGAGCTGTTTTTT; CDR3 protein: CASSSGLELPNTGELFF
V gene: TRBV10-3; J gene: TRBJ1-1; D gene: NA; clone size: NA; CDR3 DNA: TGTGCCATCAGTGAGGCACAGGCTAGTGAAGCTTTCTTT; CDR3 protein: CAISEAQASEAFF